This T cell receptor (beta chain) was found in a study of T and B cells in COVID-19 patients. Study details: Peripheral blood came from COVID-19 patients with active infection or after recovery. Critical illness requiring mechanical ventilation or extracorporeal membrane oxygenation affected about 55% of the roughly 20 active-infection patients.

From blood, about 240-550 ng of genomic DNA served as TRB template. Whole-study findings and limits: At recovery TRB diversity and richness exceeded healthy donors, after highly clonal active COVID-19 repertoires.

Multiplex PCR with BIOMED2 TRB-A/B primer pools amplified TRB rearrangements. MiXCR was run by TCRdb on the multiplex PCR reads, yielding one entry per CDR3 protein. This sample has 6,400 or so distinct CDR3 sequences, with 26% found just once. A word on this clonotype: Its antigen is as yet unknown.

CDR3 length: 12 amino acids. Germline V CDR1 and CDR2: MNHNS, SASEGT. Trimming left V 8 bases short and J 0 bases short, with 5 bases between. This TCR derives from a human donor with active COVID-19. The chain employs TRBV6-1 and TRBJ1-3; D is undetermined. The sample comprised blood. This chain's CDR3 is CASHSSGNTIYF. The CDR3 DNA sequence: TGTGCCAGCCATTCCTCTGGAAACACCATATATTTT.